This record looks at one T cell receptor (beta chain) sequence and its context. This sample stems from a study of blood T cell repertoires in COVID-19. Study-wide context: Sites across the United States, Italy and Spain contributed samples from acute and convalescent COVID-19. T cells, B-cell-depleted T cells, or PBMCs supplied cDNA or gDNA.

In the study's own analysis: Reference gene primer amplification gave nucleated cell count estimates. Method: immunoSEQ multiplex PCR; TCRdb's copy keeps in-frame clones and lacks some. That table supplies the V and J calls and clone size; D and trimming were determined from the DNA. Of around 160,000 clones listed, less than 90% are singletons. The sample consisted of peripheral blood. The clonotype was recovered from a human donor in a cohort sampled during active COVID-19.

CDR3 protein: CATSRDPAGGYEQYF. CDR3 coding DNA: TGTGCCACCAGCAGAGATCCAGCGGGGGGCTACGAGCAGTACTTC. This chain connects TRBV15 to TRBJ2-7, with 9 bases fitting TRBD2. Looked up from germline, CDR1 is LNHNV and CDR2 is YYDKDF (reference sequence). Germline trimming cut 0 bases from V and 3 bases from J; bases unmatched to any gene: 3. The CDR3 runs 15 residues. Based on the CDR3 plus reference TRBV15 and TRBJ2-7, the full variable domain is DAMVIQNPRYQVTQFGKPVTLSCSQTLNHNVMYWYQQKSSQAPKLLFHYYDKDFNNEADTPDNFQSRRPNTSFCFLDIRSPGLGDTAMYLCATSRDPAGGYEQYFGPGTRLTVT.